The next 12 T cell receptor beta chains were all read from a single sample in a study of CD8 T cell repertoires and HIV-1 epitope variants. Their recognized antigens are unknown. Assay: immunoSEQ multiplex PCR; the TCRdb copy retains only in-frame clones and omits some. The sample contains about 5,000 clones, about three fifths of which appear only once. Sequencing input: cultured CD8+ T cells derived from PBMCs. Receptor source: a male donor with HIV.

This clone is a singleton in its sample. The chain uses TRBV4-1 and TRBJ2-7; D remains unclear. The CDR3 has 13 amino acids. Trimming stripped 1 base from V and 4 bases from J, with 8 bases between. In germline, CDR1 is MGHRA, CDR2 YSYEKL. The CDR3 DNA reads TGCGCCAGCAGCCAAGTATTAGATTACGAGCAGTACTTC. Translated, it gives CASSQVLDYEQYF.

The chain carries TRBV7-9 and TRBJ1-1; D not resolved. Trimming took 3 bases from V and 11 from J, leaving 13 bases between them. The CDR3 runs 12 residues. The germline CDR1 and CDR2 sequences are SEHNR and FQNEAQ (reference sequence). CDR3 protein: CASSFVDPGAFF. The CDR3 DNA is TGTGCCAGCAGCTTCGTTGACCCCGGGGCTTTCTTT.

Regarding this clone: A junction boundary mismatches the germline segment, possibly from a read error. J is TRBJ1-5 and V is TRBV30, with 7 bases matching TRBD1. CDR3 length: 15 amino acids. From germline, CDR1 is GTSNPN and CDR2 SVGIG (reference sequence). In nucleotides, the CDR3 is TGTGCCCGGAGTTCTGGGACAGCCCAGGGGCAGCCCCAGCATTTT. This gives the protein CARSSGTAQGQPQHF.

The CDR3 DNA sequence: TGTGCCAGCAGTGAAGCGCGGCACGTCCTGACTTTC. It translates to CASSEARHVLTF. J is TRBJ2-6 and V is TRBV2; unclear D gene. V lost 0 bases, J lost 11 bases, and 5 bases lay in between. This CDR3 has 12 amino acids. Germline V gene data show CDR1 as SNHLY and CDR2 as FYNNEI.

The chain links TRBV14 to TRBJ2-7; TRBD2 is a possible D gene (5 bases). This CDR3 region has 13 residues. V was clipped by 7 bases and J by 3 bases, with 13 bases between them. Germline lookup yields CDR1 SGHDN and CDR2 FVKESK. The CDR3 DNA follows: TGTGCCAGCACTTTGGTTGCGGGCTACGAGCAGTACTTC. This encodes CASTLVAGYEQYF.

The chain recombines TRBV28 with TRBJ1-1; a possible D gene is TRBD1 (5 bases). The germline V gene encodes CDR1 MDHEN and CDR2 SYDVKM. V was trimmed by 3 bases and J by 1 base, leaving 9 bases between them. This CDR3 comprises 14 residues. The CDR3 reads CASSFLQENTEAFF. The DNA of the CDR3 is TGTGCCAGCAGTTTCTTACAGGAGAACACTGAAGCTTTCTTT.

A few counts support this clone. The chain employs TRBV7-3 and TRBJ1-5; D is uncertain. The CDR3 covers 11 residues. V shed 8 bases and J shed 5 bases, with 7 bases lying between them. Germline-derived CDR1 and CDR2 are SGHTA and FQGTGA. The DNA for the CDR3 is TGTGCCAGCGGATGGGATCAGCCCCAGCATTTT. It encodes CASGWDQPQHF.

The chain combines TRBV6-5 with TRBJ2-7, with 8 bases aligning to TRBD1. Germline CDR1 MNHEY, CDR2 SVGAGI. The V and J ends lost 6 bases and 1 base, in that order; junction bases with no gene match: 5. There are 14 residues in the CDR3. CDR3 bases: TGTGCCAGCAGGCTAGGACAGGGTTCCTACGAGCAGTACTTC. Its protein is CASRLGQGSYEQYF.

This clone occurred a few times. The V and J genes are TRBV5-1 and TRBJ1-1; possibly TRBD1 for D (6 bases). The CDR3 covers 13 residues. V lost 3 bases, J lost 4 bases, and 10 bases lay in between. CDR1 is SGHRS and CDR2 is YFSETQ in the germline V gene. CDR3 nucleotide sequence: TGCGCCAGCAGCTATTCACAGGGCACTGAAGCTTTCTTT. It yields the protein CASSYSQGTEAFF. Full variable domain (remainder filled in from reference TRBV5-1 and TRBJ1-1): KAGVTQTPRYLIKTRGQQVTLSCSPISGHRSVSWYQQTPGQGLQFLFEYFSETQRNKGNFPGRFSGRQFSNSRSEMNVSTLELGDSALYLCASSYSQGTEAFFGQGTRLTVV.

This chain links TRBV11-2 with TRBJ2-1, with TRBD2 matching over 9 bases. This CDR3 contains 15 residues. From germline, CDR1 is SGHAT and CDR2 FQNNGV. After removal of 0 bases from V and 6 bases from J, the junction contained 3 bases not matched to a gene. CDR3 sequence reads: CASSLELAGLNEQFF. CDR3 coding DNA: TGTGCCAGCAGCTTAGAACTAGCGGGCCTCAATGAGCAGTTCTTC.

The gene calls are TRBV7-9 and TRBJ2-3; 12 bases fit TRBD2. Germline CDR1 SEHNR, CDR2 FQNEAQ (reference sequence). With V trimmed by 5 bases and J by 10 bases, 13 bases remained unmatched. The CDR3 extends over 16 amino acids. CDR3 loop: CASSPRTSGVPAPQYF. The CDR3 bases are TGTGCCAGCAGCCCCCGGACTAGCGGGGTTCCGGCCCCGCAGTATTTT.

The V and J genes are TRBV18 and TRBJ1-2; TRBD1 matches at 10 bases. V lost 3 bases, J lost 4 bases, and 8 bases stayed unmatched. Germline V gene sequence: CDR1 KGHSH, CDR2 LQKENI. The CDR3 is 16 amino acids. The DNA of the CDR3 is TGTGCCAGCTCACCGGCGCGGACAGGGGGAGCCTATGGCTACACCTTC. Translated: CASSPARTGGAYGYTF.